Listed below are T cell receptor beta chains from one sample, sequenced in a study of CD8 T cells in ankylosing spondylitis. MiXCR, applied by TCRdb to the 5' RACE reads, yields one record per CDR3 protein. The table shows 350,000 to 450,000 distinct CDR3 sequences, with approximately 22% occurring only once. The sequenced sample consisted of blood, either unsorted or a sorted T cell fraction (not recorded which). All receptors derive from a male donor with ankylosing spondylitis or in good health (not recorded which). The CDR3 runs from the conserved cysteine through the conserved F or W. Not all rows give a size; the values are once, few, many and, for expanded clones, a class.

J gene	clone size	V gene	CDR3 protein
TRBJ2-4	few	TRBV28	CASRPLAKNIQYF
TRBJ2-1	few	TRBV28	CASSPIIDEQFF
TRBJ1-5	-	TRBV4-1	CASSQDMGGNQPQHF
TRBJ2-1	-	TRBV5-5	CASSLVTGGFHNEQFF
TRBJ2-3	-	TRBV7-8	CASSWWTSGGAGTDTQYF
TRBJ2-7	few	TRBV7-8	CASMPLAGAYEQYF
TRBJ2-3	few	TRBV10-3	CAISESTLGDTQYF
TRBJ2-1	few	TRBV7-7	CASSLGRGGVNEQFF
TRBJ2-7	few	TRBV12-3/TRBV12-4	CASTPSNTYEQYF
TRBJ2-7	few	TRBV12-3/TRBV12-4	CASSLPGPREQYF
TRBJ2-1	-	TRBV29-1	CSVNGLAGHYNEQFF
TRBJ1-3	few	TRBV20-1	CSARPPSFGNTIYF
TRBJ2-1	-	TRBV11-2	CASSLVVRGFSYNEQFF
TRBJ2-1	few	TRBV7-6	CASSLVPRGQIDEQFF
TRBJ2-7	-	TRBV6-1	CASSEETSDYEQYF
TRBJ2-7	-	TRBV11-2	CASSLGSGVEQYF
TRBJ2-2	few	TRBV10-1	CASSEGARGTGELFF
TRBJ1-1	few	TRBV15	CATSPTRGPLNTEAFF
TRBJ1-4	-	TRBV20-1	CSANGGSGGEKLFF
TRBJ2-7	-	TRBV27	CASSPRTGREQYF